The next 27 T cell receptor beta chains were all read from a single sample in a study of T-cell memory formation after mild COVID-19 (dated by TCRdb to about 2021). The library was made by 5' RACE. The run used an Illumina NovaSeq 6000. TCRdb itself trimmed the public reads at Q25 with fastp, ran MiXCR and retained productive beta chains. All rows with the same CDR3 protein become a single entry with the most common DNA and genes. The sample yields hundreds of thousands of distinct CDR3 sequences; 20% to 25% were counted once. The ten largest clones take up roughly 8.1% of the sample. Sequencing was performed on PBMCs or a T cell subset sorted from them (not recorded which). The receptors shown here come from an adult woman who had mild COVID-19 (a few samples of this study predate the infection). The sample titles of this study are shuffled in the database, so cell type and time point are left out; the donor was told from shared clones.

The CDR3 protein is CASSTQGENNEQFF. The DNA of the CDR3 is TGTGCCAGCAGCACCCAGGGGGAAAACAATGAGCAGTTCTTC. The chain is built from TRBV9 and TRBJ2-1; 7 bases fit TRBD1. The CDR3 extends over 14 amino acids. Germline CDR1 SGDLS, CDR2 YYNGEE. V shed 4 bases and J 5 bases; nucleotides not matched to a gene: 6. The full variable domain, with the rest looked up from reference TRBV9 and TRBJ2-1, is DSGVTQTPKHLITATGQRVTLRCSPRSGDLSVYWYQQSLDQGLQFLIQYYNGEERAKGNILERFSAQQFPDLHSELNLSSLELGDSALYFCASSTQGENNEQFFGPGTRLTVL.

The chain couples TRBV4-1 to TRBJ1-2, with D perhaps matching TRBD1 (6 bases). CDR3 size: 14 residues. V was cut by 3 bases and J by 6 bases, with 14 bases left in between. Germline V lookup: CDR1 MGHRA, CDR2 YSYEKL. CDR3 protein: CASSQNRAGDGYTF. CDR3 nucleotides: TGCGCCAGCAGCCAGAACAGGGCTGGAGATGGCTACACCTTC.

This chain connects TRBV4-1 to TRBJ2-1, with unresolved D. The V end was cut by 2 bases, the J end by 1 base, with 9 bases between. There are 15 residues in the CDR3. Germline assignment: CDR1 MGHRA and CDR2 YSYEKL. The CDR3 loop reads CASSQQLLSYNEQFF. CDR3 bases: TGCGCCAGCAGCCAACAACTCCTATCCTACAATGAGCAGTTCTTC.

This clonotype turned up a few times. The CDR3 spells CASSLRQGVAAGANVLTF. In nucleotides, the CDR3 is TGTGCCAGCAGTTTACGACAGGGGGTAGCTGCTGGGGCCAACGTCCTGACTTTC. The chain recombines TRBV6-2 or TRBV6-3 with TRBJ2-6, with 9 nucleotides matching TRBD1. After removal of 4 bases from V and 2 bases from J, the junction contained 9 bases not matched to a gene. Germline CDR1 MNHEY, CDR2 SVGEGT. There are 18 residues in the CDR3.

This clonotype came up a few times. This sequence joins TRBV9 and TRBJ1-1; 8 bases are a match to TRBD1. The junction had 5 bases not matched to a gene; V was cut back by 1 base and J by 0 bases. CDR1 and CDR2 (germline): SGDLS, YYNGEE. The CDR3 length is 16 residues. This CDR3 reads CASSVSGQGLNTEAFF. In DNA form, the CDR3 reads TGTGCCAGCAGCGTATCCGGACAGGGCCTGAACACTGAAGCTTTCTTT.

The J gene is TRBJ2-7, the V gene TRBV25-1; 8 positions agree with TRBD1. The CDR3 runs 11 residues. Looked up from germline, CDR1 is MGHDK and CDR2 is SYGVNS. V lost 11 bases and J lost 7; bases outside the gene matches: 7. The DNA of the CDR3 is TGTGCCGCGACAGGGGCCGTGGAGCAGTACTTC. Protein product: CAATGAVEQYF.

This chain links TRBV5-1 with TRBJ1-1; 10 nucleotides match TRBD1. The CDR3 is 15 amino acids. J was trimmed by 0 bases and V by 6 bases; bases with no gene match: 5. Germline V gives CDR1 SGHRS, CDR2 YFSETQ. Written as DNA, the CDR3 is TGCGCCAGCAACCCGGGACAGGGGATGAACACTGAAGCTTTCTTT. Amino acids: CASNPGQGMNTEAFF.

This sequence joins TRBV19 and TRBJ2-5, with D possibly being TRBD2 (6 bases). The CDR3 extends over 15 amino acids. V lost 3 bases and J lost 3, with 14 bases in between. The germline V gene encodes CDR1 LNHDA and CDR2 SQIVND (reference sequence). The CDR3 sequence: CASSMVRGGEETQYF. CDR3 DNA sequence: TGTGCCAGTAGTATGGTGAGGGGAGGTGAAGAGACCCAGTACTTC.

This clonotype was counted a few times. This chain uses TRBV6-1 with TRBJ1-6; D not resolved. V lost 3 bases to trimming and J lost 7 bases, with 7 bases between them. The CDR3 loop spans 13 amino acids. The germline gives CDR1 MNHNS, CDR2 SASEGT. CDR3 residues: CASSDIENSPLHF. The CDR3 region has the DNA TGTGCCAGCAGTGATATCGAGAATTCACCCCTCCACTTT.

The rearrangement uses TRBV3-1 and TRBJ1-2, with D hard to call. This CDR3 is built from 14 residues. Germline loops: CDR1 LGHDT, CDR2 YNNKEL (reference sequence). Trimming took 4 bases from V and 6 from J, leaving 15 bases between them. This CDR3 is CASSRGLLVDGYTF. CDR3 coding DNA: TGTGCCAGCAGCCGAGGACTCCTGGTGGATGGCTACACCTTC.

This clonotype was observed a few times. The rearrangement joins TRBV9 to TRBJ2-1; D is ambiguous. Between the trimmed V and J ends, which lost 0 bases and 0 bases, there was a span of 7 bases. The germline CDR1 and CDR2 sequences are SGDLS and YYNGEE. The CDR3 is made up of 15 amino acids. The CDR3 DNA is TGTGCCAGCAGCGTAGTGTCGAGCTCCTACAATGAGCAGTTCTTC. It is translated as CASSVVSSSYNEQFF.

This clonotype was seen more than once but under ten times. The V and J genes are TRBV29-1 and TRBJ2-3; 10 nucleotides match TRBD2. The CDR3 is 17 amino acids. V was pared by 3 bases and J by 0 bases, with 9 bases of the junction left unmatched. CDR1 is SQVTM, CDR2 ANQGSEA, per germline. CDR3 DNA sequence: TGCAGCGTTGAGGATACTAGCGGGGCATATAGCACAGATACGCAGTATTTT. This translates into CSVEDTSGAYSTDTQYF.

The J gene is TRBJ2-3, the V gene TRBV7-6; D unresolved. Trimming stripped 7 bases from V and 2 bases from J, with 13 bases between. The CDR3 has 14 amino acids. Germline V gene sequence: CDR1 SGHVS, CDR2 FNYEAQ. CDR3 region: CASTKFPDTDTQYF. CDR3 bases: TGTGCCAGCACCAAGTTCCCGGACACAGATACGCAGTATTTT.

This clonotype has a single count. V gene TRBV4-1 combines with J gene TRBJ1-4; TRBD1 might be the D (5 bases). V dropped 0 bases and J dropped 0 bases, with 8 bases sitting between them. CDR3 length: 16 residues. Germline CDR1 is MGHRA and CDR2 is YSYEKL. The CDR3 DNA sequence: TGCGCCAGCAGCCAAGACGGGGCCGCAACTAATGAAAAACTGTTTTTT. Translated, it gives CASSQDGAATNEKLFF.

V usage is TRBV7-9 and J usage is TRBJ2-1; possible D gene TRBD2, 5 bases. Trimming stripped 5 bases from V and 7 bases from J, with 9 bases between. Germline V gene data show CDR1 as SEHNR and CDR2 as FQNEAQ (reference sequence). The CDR3 has 12 residues. The CDR3 loop is CASSGGENEQFF. CDR3 coding DNA: TGTGCCAGCAGCGGAGGTGAGAATGAGCAGTTCTTC.

This clonotype was detected ten times or more. The V and J genes are TRBV14 and TRBJ2-5; D possibly corresponds to TRBD1 (5 bases). The germline V and J ends were trimmed by 4 bases and 2 bases, with 11 bases remaining between them. This CDR3 spans 14 amino acids. Germline V gene lookup returns CDR1 SGHDN and CDR2 FVKESK. CDR3 amino acids: CASSPRTLQETQYF. CDR3 DNA sequence: TGTGCCAGCAGCCCCCGGACACTTCAAGAGACCCAGTACTTC.

The rearrangement links TRBV7-9 to TRBJ2-5, with D perhaps TRBD1 or TRBD2 (5 bases each). CDR1 is SEHNR and CDR2 is FQNEAQ in the germline V gene (reference sequence). Between the trimmed V and J ends, which lost 4 bases and 5 bases, there was a span of 8 bases. The CDR3 has 12 amino acids. CDR3 residues: CASSSEGETQYF. CDR3 nucleotide sequence: TGTGCCAGCAGCTCTGAGGGGGAGACCCAGTACTTC.

This sequence joins TRBV29-1 and TRBJ2-1; a weak D match, TRBD2 (5 bases). The CDR3 covers 13 residues. Germline values: CDR1 SQVTM, CDR2 ANQGSEA. The V gene lost 8 bases and the J gene lost 6 bases, with 17 bases spanning the gap. CDR3 coding DNA: TGCAGCCTCGCCCGGGGATTCGGCAATGAGCAGTTCTTC. This sequence encodes CSLARGFGNEQFF.

V usage is TRBV7-6 and J usage is TRBJ2-3; D gene ambiguous. V was cut by 1 base and J by 8 bases, with 19 bases left in between. Germline CDR1 SGHVS, CDR2 FNYEAQ. The CDR3 contains 16 residues. CDR3 loop: CASSLELDRAVGTQYF. The CDR3 nucleotides are TGTGCCAGCAGCTTAGAGTTGGACCGGGCCGTGGGTACGCAGTATTTT.

The chain joins TRBV12-3 or TRBV12-4 to TRBJ2-1; the D gene is possibly TRBD2 (5 bases). CDR3 length equals 13 residues. V gave up 3 bases and J gave up 4 bases, with 7 bases separating them. The CDR3 sequence: CASSLEVYNEQFF. CDR3 coding DNA: TGTGCCAGCAGTTTGGAGGTATACAATGAGCAGTTCTTC.

The rearrangement links TRBV18 to TRBJ1-2; TRBD1 might be the D (5 bases). Germline V gene data show CDR1 as KGHSH and CDR2 as LQKENI. The CDR3 length is 15 residues. The V gene lost 2 bases and the J gene lost 0 bases, with 10 bases spanning the gap. In DNA form, the CDR3 reads TGTGCCAGCTCACCAGGGGCAGTTCCTAACTATGGCTACACCTTC. Amino acid sequence: CASSPGAVPNYGYTF.

This clonotype was observed at least ten times. Germline and junction disagree at one end, which may indicate a read error. J is TRBJ2-5 and V is TRBV5-1; tentative D call: TRBD2 (6 bases). This CDR3 region has 14 residues. CDR1 is SGHRS, CDR2 YFSETQ, per germline. The CDR3 DNA is TGTGCCAGCAGCTTAGGGACTTCACAAGAGACCCAGTACTTC. Translated: CASSLGTSQETQYF.

This clonotype was picked up a small number of times. V and J are TRBV7-6 and TRBJ1-4, with a weak D call TRBD1 (5 bases). Trimming pared 1 base from V and 8 bases from J, leaving 20 bases between. CDR1 and CDR2 from the germline V gene are SGHVS and FNYEAQ. This CDR3 comprises 17 residues. CDR3 coding DNA: TGTGCCAGCAGCTTAGGAGGCGGGAAGGGACGGAACGAAAAACTGTTTTTT. This sequence encodes CASSLGGGKGRNEKLFF.

At least ten counts were recorded for this clonotype. One junction end disagrees with the germline gene, perhaps due to a read error. This chain connects TRBV5-1 to TRBJ1-6; 7 positions match TRBD1. CDR3 length: 14 residues. Germline V gene data show CDR1 as SGHRS and CDR2 as YFSETQ. In DNA form, the CDR3 reads TGTGCCAGCAGCTTCGGCCAGGGGGGTTCACCCCTCCACTTT. Amino acids: CASSFGQGGSPLHF.

This clonotype was found a few times. This CDR3 reads CASSLAPVGRYTDTQYF. The CDR3 bases are TGTGCCAGCAGCTTAGCCCCAGTGGGCAGGTATACAGATACGCAGTATTTT. The rearrangement joins TRBV7-2 to TRBJ2-3; no clear D gene. This CDR3 spans 17 amino acids. The V end was cut by 0 bases, the J end by 3 bases, with 16 bases between. Germline V gene data show CDR1 as SGHTA and CDR2 as FQGNSA.

V gene TRBV4-1 combines with J gene TRBJ1-2; TRBD1 aligns across 7 bases. Trimming removed 5 bases from V and 1 base from J; junction bases left unmatched: 7. Per the germline V gene, CDR1 is MGHRA and CDR2 is YSYEKL. The CDR3 runs to 15 residues. Here the CDR3 DNA reads TGCGCCAGCAGCGGCGGGGACAGCTTTAACTATGGCTACACCTTC. It specifies CASSGGDSFNYGYTF.

This chain connects TRBV10-3 to TRBJ2-2, with 9 bases aligning to TRBD1. From germline, CDR1 is ENHRY and CDR2 SYGVKD. The trim removed 2 bases at V and 6 bases at J, leaving 7 bases unmatched. The CDR3 totals 16 residues. This CDR3 reads CAISERDRGVPGELFF. The CDR3 region has the DNA TGTGCCATCAGTGAGAGAGACAGGGGGGTTCCCGGGGAGCTGTTTTTT.